A single sample gave rise to the 13 T cell receptor beta chains below, sequenced in a study of cytomegalovirus exposure and HLA in healthy donors. It was with 60 Vbeta and 13 Jbeta primers that the PCR ran. Only in-frame clones appear in the TCRdb table, and some are missing; sequencing was by immunoSEQ multiplex PCR. The sample consists of under 150,000 clones, around 70% of them appearing once. Source material: PBMCs. These receptors all come from a man in his forties or fifties in good health and CMV-seronegative.

This chain uses TRBV6-5 with TRBJ1-4, with no clear D. The CDR3 consists of 16 residues. Trimming pared 0 bases from V and 0 bases from J, leaving 8 bases between. Germline V CDR1 and CDR2: MNHEY, SVGAGI. CDR3 residues: CASSYSLVATNEKLFF. The CDR3 coding sequence is TGTGCCAGCAGTTACTCCTTAGTTGCAACTAATGAAAAACTGTTTTTT.

The chain couples TRBV12-5 to TRBJ2-1, with 8 nucleotides matching TRBD2. Germline trimming cut 2 bases from V and 9 bases from J; bases unmatched to any gene: 9. This CDR3 spans 15 amino acids. CDR1 and CDR2 from the germline V gene are LGHNT and FRNRAP. CDR3 DNA sequence: TGTGCTAGTGGTTTGCCCGGGGGGGCGACCATTGAGCAGTTCTTC. It is translated as CASGLPGGATIEQFF.

On this clone itself: Given the absence of the conserved phenylalanine or tryptophan at the CDR3 end, a read error is likely. The V and J genes are TRBV30 and TRBJ2-7; 13 nucleotides align to TRBD2. This CDR3 has 17 amino acids. CDR1 is GTSNPN, CDR2 SVGIG, per germline (reference sequence). J was trimmed by 4 bases and V by 2 bases; bases with no gene match: 11. CDR3 residues: CAWSRRRGTSGIYEQYL. The CDR3 coding sequence is TGTGCCTGGAGTAGGCGTCGAGGGACTAGCGGGATATACGAGCAGTACCTC.

This clone was detected only a few times. This chain links TRBV6-5 with TRBJ2-1; 8 positions match TRBD1. The CDR3 consists of 14 residues. Per germline, CDR1 MNHEY and CDR2 SVGAGI. V lost 8 bases, J lost 4 bases, and 7 bases stayed unmatched. CDR3 in DNA: TGTGCCAGCTCCAGGGGACAGGAATACAATGAGCAGTTCTTC. This gives the protein CASSRGQEYNEQFF.

The CDR3 spells CASRSIDRGSQPQHF. The CDR3 nucleotides read TGTGCCAGCAGATCCATCGACAGGGGGTCCCAGCCCCAGCATTTT. The V call is TRBV28, the J call TRBJ1-5, with TRBD1 matching 9 bases. J lost 7 bases, V lost 6 bases, and 10 bases had no gene match. The CDR3 runs to 15 residues. The germline gives CDR1 MDHEN, CDR2 SYDVKM.

With regard to this clone: A junction boundary mismatches the germline segment, possibly from a read error. The same CDR3 arises from other DNA sequences in this sample as well. V usage is TRBV6-5 and J usage is TRBJ1-3; possibly TRBD1 for D (5 bases). The CDR3 contains 16 residues. The germline V gene has CDR1 MNHEY and CDR2 SVGAGI. The DNA for the CDR3 is TGTGCTAGCAGTTACTCGGGGGGACTCTCTGGAAACACCATATATTTT. It codes for CASSYSGGLSGNTIYF.

This chain links TRBV4-1 with TRBJ2-3; 10 positions agree with TRBD1. This CDR3 region has 16 residues. Losses at the gene ends were 4 bases for V and 3 bases for J; bases not matched to a gene: 7. CDR1 MGHRA and CDR2 YSYEKL come from the germline V gene. The CDR3 DNA sequence: TGCGCCAGCAGCCGGAAGGGACAGGGGATGACAGATACGCAGTATTTT. Translation gives CASSRKGQGMTDTQYF.

V is TRBV27 and J is TRBJ2-1, with 14 bases identical to TRBD2. This CDR3 is built from 15 residues. Germline CDR1 is MNHEY and CDR2 is SMNVEV (reference sequence). V shed 6 bases and J 10 bases; nucleotides not matched to a gene: 8. The CDR3 loop reads CASSPGLAGGREQFF. CDR3 sequence (DNA): TGTGCCAGCAGCCCCGGACTAGCGGGGGGCCGCGAGCAGTTCTTC.

The table lists this clone with a count of one. The chain joins TRBV10-3 to TRBJ1-4; D unclear. V shed 6 bases and J shed 0 bases, with 14 bases lying between them. CDR1 is ENHRY, CDR2 SYGVKD, per germline. The CDR3 covers 16 residues. Written as DNA, the CDR3 is TGTGCCATCAGCTCGACAAGGATTGCAACTAATGAAAAACTGTTTTTT. It is translated as CAISSTRIATNEKLFF.

This clone was seen a handful of times. The chain links TRBV6-4 to TRBJ1-1; perhaps TRBD1 as D (5 bases). Deletions cut 6 bases from V and 3 bases from J, with 14 bases between. In germline, CDR1 is MRHNA, CDR2 SNTAGT. The CDR3 consists of 14 residues. The CDR3 sequence: CASRETDLDTEAFF. The CDR3 coding sequence is TGTGCCAGCAGGGAGACAGACCTCGACACTGAAGCTTTCTTT.

The rearrangement joins TRBV7-9 to TRBJ2-3, with unresolved D. Germline V lookup: CDR1 SEHNR, CDR2 FQNEAQ (reference sequence). Trimming removed 0 bases at V and 4 bases at J, with 11 bases between. This CDR3 region has 15 residues. In nucleotides, the CDR3 is TGTGCCAGCAGCTTAGCGCGTGGTAGCCCAGATACGCAGTATTTT. It yields the protein CASSLARGSPDTQYF.

The chain couples TRBV25-1 to TRBJ2-7; D uncertain. The CDR3 sequence is 12 residues long. V lost 1 base and J 3 bases, leaving 4 bases between the germline ends. Germline values: CDR1 MGHDK, CDR2 SYGVNS. The CDR3 is CASSESSYEQYF. The DNA for the CDR3 is TGTGCCAGCAGTGAATCTAGCTACGAGCAGTACTTC.

This clone turned up a few times. The V and J genes are TRBV7-9 and TRBJ1-2, with D perhaps TRBD1 (6 bases). CDR1 and CDR2 (germline): SEHNR, FQNEAQ (reference sequence). The CDR3 loop spans 14 amino acids. The V end was cut by 4 bases, the J end by 7 bases, with 16 bases between. The CDR3 spells CASSSRGGAGGYTF. The CDR3 DNA is TGTGCCAGCAGCTCCCGCGGGGGCGCCGGTGGCTACACCTTC.